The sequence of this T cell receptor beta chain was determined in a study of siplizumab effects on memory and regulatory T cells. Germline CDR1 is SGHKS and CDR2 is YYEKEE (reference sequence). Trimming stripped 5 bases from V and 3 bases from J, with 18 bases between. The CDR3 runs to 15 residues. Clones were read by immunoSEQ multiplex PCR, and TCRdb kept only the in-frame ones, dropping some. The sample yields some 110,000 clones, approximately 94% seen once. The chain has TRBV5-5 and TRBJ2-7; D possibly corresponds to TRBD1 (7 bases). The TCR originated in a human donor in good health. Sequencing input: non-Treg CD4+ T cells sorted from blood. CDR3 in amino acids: CASSSQGGAHYEQYF. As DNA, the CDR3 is TGTGCCAGCAGTTCCCAGGGGGGAGCTCACTACGAGCAGTACTTC.